This record covers a single T cell receptor (beta chain). Its antigen is unidentified. These data are taken from a study of T-cell memory formation after mild COVID-19. Overall study findings and caveats: Second-wave clones that peaked on day 37 lacked confirmed SARS-CoV-2 specificity.

The 5'RACE method, run with constant-segment primers, produced TCR alpha and TCR beta cDNA libraries (carrying sample barcodes and UMIs). TCRdb reprocessed the 5' RACE reads via MiXCR and lists one record per CDR3 protein. The sample contains some 130,000 distinct CDR3 sequences, 15% to 20% of which appear only once. The CDR3 is 14 residues long. Between the trimmed V and J ends, which lost 0 bases and 3 bases, there was a span of 7 bases. Germline V lookup: CDR1 SGDLS, CDR2 YYNGEE. What was sequenced was PBMCs or a T cell subset sorted from them (not recorded which). V and J are TRBV9 and TRBJ2-1; D unclear. The clonotype comes from an adult woman who had mild COVID-19 (a few samples of this study predate the infection). Cell type and time point are not known. The CDR3 protein is CASSVGVGYNEQFF. For the CDR3, the DNA is TGTGCCAGCAGCGTAGGGGTAGGCTACAATGAGCAGTTCTTC.